This T cell receptor beta chain was sequenced for a study of T cell responses to AZD1222 COVID-19 vaccine. Across the whole study: Doses given second, at about 4 or about 12 weeks, were pooled. Study observations and caveats: Vaccination with two AZD1222 doses was followed by a rise in Spike-specific TCR breadth and depth. Reportedly, nearly half of unique spike TCRs recognized epitopes outside B.1.351/B.1.1.7 mutations. Sampled repertoires all dated from after the peak T cell response.

CDR3 length equals 13 residues. Germline assignment: CDR1 SGDLS and CDR2 YYNGEE. Trimming took 7 bases from V and 2 from J, leaving 12 bases between them. Data came from immunoSEQ multiplex PCR; TCRdb stores just in-frame clones and leaves some out. The sample holds 95,000 to 120,000 clones; more than 70% are singletons and the top ten take around 3.2%. Of note for this clone: Its antigen is not identified.

The V call is TRBV9, the J call TRBJ1-2, with D perhaps TRBD1 (6 bases). The TCR originated in an adult in good health. Sequencing was performed on peripheral blood, taken on day 0 of AZD1222 vaccination. The CDR3 sequence: CASASGENYGYTF. The CDR3 region has the DNA TGTGCCAGCGCCTCAGGGGAGAACTATGGCTACACCTTC.